The 8 T cell receptor beta chains reported below all come from one sample, sequenced in a study of T cell repertoires in cytomegalovirus infection. In TCRdb, the reads were re-called with MiXCR into one record per CDR3 protein. The top ten hold just under 60% of the sample, which has about 74,000 distinct CDR3 sequences, 25% to 30% seen once. No antigen is known for these receptors. Sequenced material: CD8+ T cells from cultured PBMCs, taken from culture after CMV antigen stimulation. Receptor source: a human donor in good health (CMV status not recorded). Some clones in this sample may be carry-over from other donors' samples.

The chain has TRBV4-3 and TRBJ1-2; no reliable D call. Per germline, CDR1 LGHNA and CDR2 YSLEER. This CDR3 is 14 amino acids long. The V and J ends lost 0 bases and 8 bases respectively, with 13 bases between them. The CDR3 bases are TGCGCCAGCAGCCAAGAAGTCGGCTCCAAGGGCTACACCTTC. This sequence encodes CASSQEVGSKGYTF.

The CDR3 region has the DNA TGTGCCAGCAGCCCGGGGCTGGCGTCCTACGAGCAGTACTTC. Translation: CASSPGLASYEQYF. The chain joins TRBV7-7 to TRBJ2-7; either TRBD1 or TRBD2 may supply D (5 bases each). The CDR3 contains 14 residues. V lost 5 bases and J lost 1, with 12 bases in between. Germline V CDR1 and CDR2: SSHAT, FNYEAQ (reference sequence).

In its sample, this clonotype was seen once. The chain links TRBV4-3 to TRBJ2-5, with D perhaps matching TRBD1 (6 bases). This CDR3 region has 15 residues. The ends were cut back, 3 bases at V and 4 bases at J, with 15 bases in the middle. Germline loops: CDR1 LGHNA, CDR2 YSLEER. CDR3 sequence (DNA): TGCGCCAGCAGCCACCAGCAGGGGAGCGGAGAGACCCAGTACTTC. This encodes CASSHQQGSGETQYF.

This clonotype was counted a few times. The V and J genes are TRBV7-2 and TRBJ2-3, with 8 nucleotides matching TRBD2. Germline V gene lookup returns CDR1 SGHTA and CDR2 FQGNSA. The CDR3 covers 16 residues. V dropped 1 base and J dropped 4; count of bases not matched to a gene: 7. This chain's CDR3 is CASSLGALAGSDTQYF. CDR3 nucleotide sequence: TGTGCCAGCAGCTTAGGAGCGTTAGCGGGGTCAGATACGCAGTATTTT.

The chain carries TRBV28 and TRBJ1-5; weak D call: TRBD1 (5 bases). This CDR3 is 16 amino acids long. V shed 7 bases and J shed 1 base, with 17 bases lying between them. CDR1 MDHEN and CDR2 SYDVKM come from the germline V gene. CDR3 in DNA: TGTGCCAGCACCCAGACGATGGGGGGGAGCAATCAGCCCCAGCATTTT. Translating gives CASTQTMGGSNQPQHF.

The CDR3 sequence: CASSPLSDEQFF. The CDR3 DNA is TGTGCCAGCAGTCCCCTCAGTGATGAGCAGTTCTTC. The chain employs TRBV28 and TRBJ2-1; no clear D. This CDR3 has 12 residues. Germline CDR1 MDHEN, CDR2 SYDVKM. V lost 5 bases and J 8 bases, leaving 10 bases between the germline ends.

The chain combines TRBV11-3 with TRBJ1-1; D call uncertain. V lost 3 bases, J lost 5 bases, and 16 bases lay in between. The CDR3 runs to 15 residues. CDR1 and CDR2 (germline): SGHNT, YENEEA. The CDR3 protein is CASSLVPPRNTEAFF. The CDR3 nucleotides are TGTGCCAGCAGCTTGGTGCCTCCCAGGAATACTGAAGCTTTCTTT.

This clonotype has more than one count but fewer than ten. The J gene is TRBJ2-7, the V gene TRBV11-2; TRBD1 aligns across 7 bases. Germline CDR1 is SGHAT and CDR2 is FQNNGV. V lost 0 bases, J lost 2 bases, and 4 bases stayed unmatched. CDR3 length equals 15 residues. CDR3 region: CASSLDLQGAYEQYF. The CDR3 DNA sequence: TGTGCCAGCAGCTTAGATCTGCAGGGGGCCTACGAGCAGTACTTC.